The 20 T cell receptor beta chains presented below share a single source sample, sequenced in a study of blood T cell repertoires in COVID-19. Only in-frame clones appear in the TCRdb table, and some are missing; sequencing was by immunoSEQ multiplex PCR. Here the sample spans 70,000 or so clones, 70% to 75% being singletons. Material for sequencing was peripheral blood. The receptors were gathered from a man between 65 and 85 years old with acute or convalescent COVID-19.

The chain recombines TRBV28 with TRBJ1-2, with D tentatively TRBD1 (6 bases). Germline CDR1 reads MDHEN; CDR2 reads SYDVKM. V was pared by 3 bases and J by 3 bases, with 11 bases between. The CDR3 consists of 14 residues. In DNA form, the CDR3 reads TGTGCCAGCAGTTTGGGCAGGGGTCACTATGGCTACACCTTC. Its translation: CASSLGRGHYGYTF.

J is TRBJ1-2 and V is TRBV28, with 11 bases matching TRBD1. The CDR3 is 15 amino acids. J was trimmed by 3 bases and V by 6 bases; bases with no gene match: 6. Germline V gives CDR1 MDHEN, CDR2 SYDVKM. The CDR3 DNA is TGTGCCAGCAGGTCCACGGGACAGGGGGACTATGGCTACACCTTC. Its translation: CASRSTGQGDYGYTF.

This chain connects TRBV6-6 to TRBJ1-6; D gene unclear. Looked up from germline, CDR1 is MNHNY and CDR2 is SVGAGI (reference sequence). The CDR3 loop spans 16 amino acids. V was shortened by 0 bases and J by 6 bases, with 12 bases between the two germline ends. CDR3 bases: TGTGCCAGCAGTTACTCGAACCCGTTACTTAATTCACCCCTCCACTTT. Translating gives CASSYSNPLLNSPLHF.

This clone was recorded a few times. The chain is built from TRBV19 and TRBJ1-5; 9 bases match TRBD1. The V gene end was trimmed by 7 bases and the J gene end by 9 bases; junction bases not matched to a gene: 10. Per the germline V gene, CDR1 is LNHDA and CDR2 is SQIVND (reference sequence). This CDR3 contains 14 residues. Here the CDR3 reads CASTPTGGGGPQHF. The CDR3 coding sequence is TGTGCCAGTACCCCGACAGGGGGTGGGGGGCCCCAGCATTTT.

The CDR3 here is CASSLKSRNSPLHF. For the CDR3, the DNA is TGTGCCAGCAGCTTAAAGTCGAGAAATTCACCCCTCCACTTT. The chain carries TRBV7-2 and TRBJ1-6; the D is unclear. The germline CDR1 and CDR2 sequences are SGHTA and FQGNSA. The V end was cut by 2 bases, the J end by 7 bases, with 9 bases between. This CDR3 comprises 14 residues.

The chain combines TRBV4-2 with TRBJ2-1; TRBD2 matches at 9 bases. Germline CDR1 reads LGHNA; CDR2 reads YNFKEQ. The CDR3 length is 17 residues. V gave up 1 base and J gave up 10 bases; unmatched junction bases: 14. The CDR3 loop reads CASSQADWVASGEEQFF. As DNA, the CDR3 is TGTGCCAGCAGCCAAGCGGATTGGGTAGCTAGCGGGGAGGAGCAGTTCTTC.

The J gene is TRBJ2-5, the V gene TRBV5-5; perhaps TRBD2 as D (5 bases). The CDR3 is 15 amino acids. Germline V CDR1 and CDR2: SGHKS, YYEKEE (reference sequence). The V end lost 0 bases, the J end lost 0 bases, and 9 bases lay between the germline ends. The chain's CDR3 is CASSLAGLDQETQYF. The CDR3 DNA follows: TGTGCCAGCAGCTTGGCCGGACTCGACCAAGAGACCCAGTACTTC. The full variable domain, rest sourced from reference TRBV5-5 and TRBJ2-5, is DAGVTQSPTHLIKTRGQQVTLRCSPISGHKSVSWYQQVLGQGPQFIFQYYEKEERGRGNFPDRFSARQFPNYSSELNVNALLLGDSALYLCASSLAGLDQETQYFGPGTRLLVL.

The chain uses TRBV2 and TRBJ2-7, with D maybe TRBD2 (6 bases). This CDR3 spans 14 amino acids. The germline CDR1 and CDR2 sequences are SNHLY and FYNNEI. Trimming took off 4 bases at V and 0 bases at J, with 10 bases between the two ends. The CDR3 spells CASSGHGSSYEQYF. CDR3 bases: TGTGCCAGCAGTGGACACGGGAGCTCCTACGAGCAGTACTTC.

This clone was found a few times. The CDR3 DNA reads TGTGCCAGCAGCGATAGGGGGCTAGGAGGCTACACCTTC. This encodes CASSDRGLGGYTF. The chain joins TRBV11-1 to TRBJ1-2; TRBD1 agrees at 7 bases. The germline V gene has CDR1 SGHAT and CDR2 FQDESV (reference sequence). J lost 8 bases, V lost 5 bases, and 8 bases had no gene match. The CDR3 contains 13 residues.

This rearrangement joins TRBV19 to TRBJ2-5; 11 positions match TRBD2. This CDR3 has 15 amino acids. V shed 5 bases and J 2 bases; nucleotides not matched to a gene: 4. Per germline, CDR1 LNHDA and CDR2 SQIVND (reference sequence). CDR3 bases: TGTGCCAGTAGTCCCACTAGCGGGAGTCAAGAGACCCAGTACTTC. This gives the protein CASSPTSGSQETQYF.

CDR3 bases: TGTGCCAGCACCCTTAGCGAGTTTTTCTCCGGGGAGCTGTTTTTT. Its translation: CASTLSEFFSGELFF. The J gene is TRBJ2-2, the V gene TRBV6-5; TRBD2 is a possible D gene (5 bases). The V gene lost 7 bases and the J gene lost 6 bases, with 18 bases spanning the gap. Germline V CDR1 and CDR2: MNHEY, SVGAGI. This CDR3 has 15 amino acids.

This clone is a singleton in its sample. CDR3 in amino acids: CASTLRMTGGVLAGEETQYF. The CDR3 nucleotides are TGTGCCAGCACCCTTAGAATGACAGGGGGGGTACTAGCGGGAGAAGAGACCCAGTACTTC. The V call is TRBV7-9, the J call TRBJ2-5; 11 bases agree with TRBD2. V trimming: 7 bases; J trimming: 3 bases; junction bases outside the gene matches: 22. From germline, CDR1 is SEHNR and CDR2 FQNEAQ (reference sequence). This CDR3 is 20 amino acids long. The variable domain in full, completed from reference TRBV7-9 and TRBJ2-5, reads DTGVSQNPRHKITKRGQNVTFRCDPISEHNRLYWYRQTLGQGPEFLTYFQNEAQLEKSRLLSDRFSAERPKGSFSTLEIQRTEQGDSAMYLCASTLRMTGGVLAGEETQYFGPGTRLLVL.

The chain employs TRBV5-4 and TRBJ1-5; a weak D match, TRBD1 (5 bases). Germline lookup yields CDR1 SGHNT and CDR2 YYREEE (reference sequence). The CDR3 totals 12 residues. Trimming removed 2 bases at V and 7 bases at J, with 7 bases between. The CDR3 protein is CASSFDSQPQHF. Written as DNA, the CDR3 is TGTGCCAGCAGCTTCGACAGCCAGCCCCAGCATTTT.

The V and J genes are TRBV18 and TRBJ1-1; no firm D call. Germline V CDR1 and CDR2: KGHSH, LQKENI. The length of the CDR3 is 13 residues. V lost 5 bases and J 1 base, leaving 8 bases between the germline ends. The CDR3 DNA sequence: TGTGCCAGCTCATGGGAGTGGAACACTGAAGCTTTCTTT. Translating it yields CASSWEWNTEAFF.

V gene TRBV7-6 combines with J gene TRBJ1-4, with 8 bases aligning to TRBD1. The CDR3 has 14 amino acids. In germline, CDR1 is SGHVS, CDR2 FNYEAQ. J lost 7 bases, V lost 5 bases, and 6 bases had no gene match. CDR3 sequence reads: CASSLTGGAEKLFF. The CDR3 DNA follows: TGTGCCAGCAGCCTCACAGGGGGAGCTGAAAAACTGTTTTTT.

V and J are TRBV5-6 and TRBJ1-6; 7 nucleotides align to TRBD1. CDR1 SGHDT and CDR2 YYEEEE come from the germline V gene. Unmatched junction bases numbered 5, after V lost 4 bases and J lost 7 bases. The CDR3 is 14 residues long. DNA of the CDR3: TGTGCCAGCAGCCCGGGGACAGCCAATTCACCCCTCCACTTT. Translation: CASSPGTANSPLHF.

This clone was recorded only once. This rearrangement joins TRBV28 to TRBJ2-4; TRBD2 matches 16 bases. Per germline, CDR1 MDHEN and CDR2 SYDVKM. The trim removed 2 bases at V and 14 bases at J, leaving 6 bases unmatched. The CDR3 contains 15 residues. The CDR3 sequence is CASSLGGTSGRVEYF. The CDR3 coding sequence is TGTGCCAGCAGTTTAGGGGGGACTAGCGGGAGGGTAGAGTACTTC.

This clone appeared a few times. The rearrangement joins TRBV27 to TRBJ2-7; D might be TRBD1 (5 bases). The CDR3 has 13 residues. The ends were cut back, 8 bases at V and 2 bases at J, with 13 bases in the middle. Germline V CDR1 and CDR2: MNHEY, SMNVEV (reference sequence). The CDR3 DNA follows: TGTGCCAGCTCGGAAGACAGTACCTACGAGCAGTACTTC. Translating it yields CASSEDSTYEQYF.

CDR3 sequence: CASSLFAGLVVEEQYF. The CDR3 DNA sequence: TGTGCCAGCAGTTTGTTTGCGGGACTAGTGGTCGAAGAGCAGTACTTC. This rearrangement joins TRBV28 to TRBJ2-7; 8 nucleotides line up with TRBD2. In germline, CDR1 is MDHEN, CDR2 SYDVKM. This CDR3 has 16 residues. V gave up 3 bases and J gave up 7 bases; unmatched junction bases: 14.

V and J are TRBV5-1 and TRBJ1-1; TRBD1 agrees at 7 bases. The germline gives CDR1 SGHRS, CDR2 YFSETQ. The CDR3 runs to 13 residues. Germline trimming cut 6 bases from V and 5 bases from J; bases unmatched to any gene: 7. CDR3 bases: TGCGCCAGCACCGGTACACAGGGGACTGAAGCTTTCTTT. Translated: CASTGTQGTEAFF.